These 22 T cell receptor beta chains originate from one sample sequenced in a study of cytomegalovirus exposure and HLA in healthy donors. 60 Vbeta and 13 Jbeta primers were used in PCR. Data came from immunoSEQ multiplex PCR; TCRdb stores just in-frame clones and leaves some out. Of around 100,000 clones in the sample, around 70% are singletons; the top ten hold under 13%. Sequencing was done on a sample of PBMCs. The receptors originated from a man aged 35 to 55 in good health and CMV-seropositive.

The gene calls are TRBV30 and TRBJ1-4; 9 bases match TRBD1. Germline V CDR1 and CDR2: GTSNPN, SVGIG (reference sequence). V was pared by 2 bases and J by 8 bases, with 6 bases of the junction left unmatched. The CDR3 runs to 14 residues. Written as DNA, the CDR3 is TGTGCCTGGAGTTTGACAGGGGGATCGGAAAAACTGTTTTTT. This encodes CAWSLTGGSEKLFF. Using reference TRBV30 and TRBJ1-4 for the parts outside the CDR3, the full variable domain is SQTIHQWPATLVQPVGSPLSLECTVEGTSNPNLYWYRQAAGRGLQLLFYSVGIGQISSEVPQNLSASRPQDRQFILSSKKLLLSDSGFYLCAWSLTGGSEKLFFGSGTQLSVL.

The chain links TRBV4-1 to TRBJ2-7, with 7 bases identical to TRBD2. V lost 1 base, J lost 4 bases, and 7 bases stayed unmatched. The CDR3 is 15 residues long. Germline V gives CDR1 MGHRA, CDR2 YSYEKL. The CDR3 loop is CASSQVAGALYEQYV. In DNA, the CDR3 is TGCGCCAGCAGCCAAGTTGCGGGAGCGCTTTACGAGCAGTACGTC.

The chain carries TRBV4-1 and TRBJ2-1, with 9 bases matching TRBD2. This CDR3 has 17 residues. V trimming: 7 bases; J trimming: 2 bases; junction bases outside the gene matches: 12. Germline CDR1 reads MGHRA; CDR2 reads YSYEKL. The CDR3 nucleotides are TGCGCCAGCACTTCAAGGGCTAGCGGGGTGACCTACAATGAGCAGTTCTTC. As protein: CASTSRASGVTYNEQFF.

V and J are TRBV7-3 and TRBJ2-2; the match to TRBD1 covers 12 bases. This CDR3 has 17 residues. Germline V gene sequence: CDR1 SGHTA, CDR2 FQGTGA. J lost 4 bases, V lost 6 bases, and 9 bases had no gene match. CDR3 amino acids: CASSERRGQGATGELFF. CDR3 in DNA: TGTGCCAGCAGTGAAAGGAGGGGACAGGGGGCCACCGGGGAGCTGTTTTTT.

This clone was detected only a few times. The V gene is TRBV7-8, the J gene TRBJ2-7, with 7 nucleotides matching TRBD2. The germline gives CDR1 SGHVS, CDR2 FQNEAQ. The CDR3 runs to 13 residues. The V gene end was trimmed by 5 bases and the J gene end by 7 bases; junction bases not matched to a gene: 8. CDR3 region: CASSPGGGREQYF. For the CDR3, the DNA is TGTGCCAGCAGCCCGGGGGGTGGGAGAGAGCAGTACTTC.

The rearrangement joins TRBV7-2 to TRBJ1-1; TRBD1 is a possible D gene (6 bases). V was shortened by 1 base and J by 1 base, with 10 bases between the two germline ends. Per the germline V gene, CDR1 is SGHTA and CDR2 is FQGNSA. This CDR3 region has 15 residues. CDR3 DNA sequence: TGTGCCAGCAGCTTAGATGGGGGCCCGAACACTGAAGCTTTCTTT. Translated, it gives CASSLDGGPNTEAFF.

A few counts support this clone. The V call is TRBV4-1, the J call TRBJ1-2; 11 nucleotides agree with TRBD1. Germline assignment: CDR1 MGHRA and CDR2 YSYEKL. With V trimmed by 0 bases and J by 7 bases, 10 bases remained unmatched. The length of the CDR3 is 17 residues. The chain's CDR3 is CASSQDLVGQGALGYTF. In DNA form, the CDR3 reads TGCGCCAGCAGCCAAGATCTGGTCGGACAGGGGGCGCTTGGCTACACCTTC.

The chain has TRBV29-1 and TRBJ2-7; 12 positions agree with TRBD1. This CDR3 has 12 residues. V gave up 8 bases and J gave up 7 bases; unmatched junction bases: 6. Germline lookup yields CDR1 SQVTM and CDR2 ANQGSEA. The CDR3 DNA reads TGCAGCTCGGGACAGGGGGCGGAAGAGCAGTACTTC. It codes for CSSGQGAEEQYF.

The rearrangement joins TRBV11-2 to TRBJ2-5; TRBD1 might be the D (5 bases). This CDR3 contains 13 residues. Trimming removed 5 bases from V and 0 bases from J, with 7 bases in between. The V gene's germline CDR1 is SGHAT and CDR2 FQNNGV. Here the CDR3 DNA reads TGTGCCAGCAGCAAGGACAACCAAGAGACCCAGTACTTC. Encoded protein: CASSKDNQETQYF.

The chain has TRBV4-2 and TRBJ2-5, with a weak D call TRBD2 (6 bases). This CDR3 is built from 17 residues. V shed 1 base and J shed 3 bases, with 18 bases lying between them. Germline CDR1 is LGHNA and CDR2 is YNFKEQ. The CDR3 region is CASSQGHPFGGEETQYF. The CDR3 region has the DNA TGTGCCAGCAGCCAAGGTCACCCTTTCGGGGGAGAAGAGACCCAGTACTTC.

A single count supports this clone. This chain links TRBV29-1 with TRBJ2-2, with TRBD2 as a possible D gene (6 bases). Trimming cost V 4 bases and J 5 bases, with 8 bases left between them. The germline V gene encodes CDR1 SQVTM and CDR2 ANQGSEA. The CDR3 covers 12 residues. CDR3 protein: CSVAGDTGELFF. DNA of the CDR3: TGCAGCGTTGCGGGGGATACCGGGGAGCTGTTTTTT.

V and J are TRBV28 and TRBJ1-1, with 9 bases identical to TRBD1. Germline assignment: CDR1 MDHEN and CDR2 SYDVKM. After removal of 7 bases from V and 6 bases from J, the junction contained 9 bases not matched to a gene. This CDR3 spans 14 amino acids. The CDR3 protein is CASKPPGQGPEAFF. DNA for the CDR3: TGTGCCAGCAAACCCCCGGGACAGGGCCCTGAAGCTTTCTTT. The full variable domain, rest sourced from reference TRBV28 and TRBJ1-1, is DVKVTQSSRYLVKRTGEKVFLECVQDMDHENMFWYRQDPGLGLRLIYFSYDVKMKEKGDIPEGYSVSREKKERFSLILESASTNQTSMYLCASKPPGQGPEAFFGQGTRLTVV.

V usage is TRBV5-1 and J usage is TRBJ2-1; tentative D call: TRBD2 (6 bases). Germline lookup yields CDR1 SGHRS and CDR2 YFSETQ. This CDR3 comprises 14 residues. V lost 4 bases and J 9 bases, leaving 17 bases between the germline ends. The CDR3 bases are TGCGCCAGCAGCCCCGGGGGAGCGCCGGGTGAGCAGTTCTTC. Translation: CASSPGGAPGEQFF.

J is TRBJ1-1 and V is TRBV4-1, with D possibly being TRBD1 (6 bases). The length of the CDR3 is 13 residues. The germline V gene encodes CDR1 MGHRA and CDR2 YSYEKL. V was trimmed by 1 base and J by 11 bases, leaving 14 bases between them. CDR3 in amino acids: CASSQAYRVLAFF. The CDR3 region has the DNA TGCGCCAGCAGCCAAGCCTACAGGGTCTTGGCTTTCTTT.

The chain carries TRBV4-1 and TRBJ2-5, with D tentatively TRBD1 (6 bases). V shed 3 bases and J shed 5 bases, with 13 bases lying between them. This CDR3 comprises 14 residues. CDR1 is MGHRA and CDR2 is YSYEKL in the germline V gene. Here the CDR3 reads CASSHDRTEETQYF. CDR3 DNA sequence: TGCGCCAGCAGCCATGACAGGACGGAGGAGACCCAGTACTTC.

The V and J genes are TRBV28 and TRBJ2-5; TRBD1 might be the D (6 bases). This CDR3 comprises 14 residues. With 4 bases removed from V and 9 bases from J, the gap between germline ends came to 18 bases. The V gene's germline CDR1 is MDHEN and CDR2 SYDVKM. CDR3 region: CASSSQGTPEAQYF. DNA of the CDR3: TGTGCCAGCAGTTCCCAAGGGACACCCGAGGCCCAGTACTTC.

This clone was found once. This sequence joins TRBV25-1 and TRBJ2-7, with D unresolved. The germline CDR1 and CDR2 sequences are MGHDK and SYGVNS. The V end lost 10 bases, the J end lost 7 bases, and 17 bases lay between the germline ends. The CDR3 loop spans 12 amino acids. CDR3 nucleotide sequence: TGTGCCACCTCGCCAGGCCTTAGGGAGCAGTACTTC. The encoded protein is CATSPGLREQYF.

The J gene is TRBJ2-5, the V gene TRBV19; weak D call: TRBD1 (5 bases). This CDR3 is built from 13 residues. Germline loops: CDR1 LNHDA, CDR2 SQIVND (reference sequence). V lost 6 bases to trimming and J lost 5 bases, with 13 bases between them. CDR3 nucleotides: TGTGCCAGTAGGCAGGGCCCCAGCGAGACCCAGTACTTC. It yields the protein CASRQGPSETQYF.

This clone was seen a handful of times. The chain carries TRBV27 and TRBJ2-1; TRBD2 might be the D (5 bases). The ends were cut back, 3 bases at V and 4 bases at J, with 19 bases in the middle. From germline, CDR1 is MNHEY and CDR2 SMNVEV (reference sequence). The CDR3 is made up of 17 amino acids. Here the CDR3 reads CASSFLGSPRRYNEQFF. In DNA, the CDR3 is TGTGCCAGCAGTTTCTTGGGCTCCCCAAGGAGGTACAATGAGCAGTTCTTC.

This clone was seen only once. The chain carries TRBV5-1 and TRBJ2-3; 7 positions agree with TRBD1. The ends lost 2 bases at V and 6 bases at J; junction bases unmatched: 6. This CDR3 region has 14 residues. Per germline, CDR1 SGHRS and CDR2 YFSETQ. The CDR3 DNA reads TGCGCCAGCAGCTTCCAGGGGGTGGAGGATACGCAGTATTTT. Translation gives CASSFQGVEDTQYF.

In this sample, this clone turned up a few times. V and J are TRBV18 and TRBJ2-3; D might be TRBD2 (6 bases). This CDR3 spans 14 amino acids. The V gene's germline CDR1 is KGHSH and CDR2 LQKENI. V shed 4 bases and J shed 5 bases, with 13 bases lying between them. CDR3 sequence reads: CASSLAEGRDTQYF. CDR3 nucleotides: TGTGCCAGCTCACTAGCGGAAGGACGAGATACGCAGTATTTT.

This chain uses TRBV10-3 with TRBJ2-5, with D unresolved. Between the trimmed V and J ends, which lost 0 bases and 3 bases, there was a span of 8 bases. CDR3 length: 14 residues. Germline CDR1 and CDR2: ENHRY and SYGVKD. As DNA, the CDR3 is TGTGCCATCAGTGAGTCGTTGAGCGAAGAGACCCAGTACTTC. Protein: CAISESLSEETQYF.